The 13 T cell receptor beta chains given below trace back to one sample, sequenced in a study of T cell repertoires in cytomegalovirus infection. Each CDR3 protein gets one entry after TCRdb re-called the reads with MiXCR. The sample contains around 340,000 distinct CDR3 sequences, 29% of which appear only once. For these TCRs, the target antigens are not known. The sample in question was cultured PBMCs, obtained from culture after CMV antigen stimulation. All receptors derive from a human donor in good health (CMV status not recorded). Some clones in this sample may be carry-over from other donors' samples.

J is TRBJ2-3 and V is TRBV7-6; D gene ambiguous. The CDR3 is made up of 12 amino acids. V lost 3 bases to trimming and J lost 2 bases, with 3 bases between them. Germline V gene sequence: CDR1 SGHVS, CDR2 FNYEAQ. CDR3: CASSFYTDTQYF. The CDR3, as DNA: TGTGCCAGCAGCTTCTACACAGATACGCAGTATTTT. Filled out from reference TRBV7-6 and TRBJ2-3, the complete variable domain reads GAGVSQSPRYKVTKRGQDVALRCDPISGHVSLYWYRQALGQGPEFLTYFNYEAQQDKSGLPNDRFSAERPEGSISTLTIQRTEQRDSAMYRCASSFYTDTQYFGPGTRLTVL.

This clonotype appeared many times. The chain joins TRBV19 to TRBJ1-2; the D gene is possibly TRBD1 (6 bases). Trimming cost V 5 bases and J 5 bases, with 21 bases left between them. Germline CDR1 and CDR2: LNHDA and SQIVND (reference sequence). The CDR3 is 16 amino acids. CDR3 loop: CASSSRDTLWAYGYTF. CDR3 DNA: TGTGCCAGTAGTTCCCGGGACACCTTGTGGGCTTATGGCTACACCTTC.

This clonotype was seen ten or more times. This chain joins TRBV7-2 and TRBJ1-1; a weak D match, TRBD1 (5 bases). The CDR3 loop spans 14 amino acids. CDR1 SGHTA and CDR2 FQGNSA come from the germline V gene. The V and J ends lost 4 bases and 0 bases respectively, with 9 bases between them. The CDR3 is CASSSYRLNTEAFF. In DNA, the CDR3 is TGTGCCAGCAGCTCGTACAGGTTGAACACTGAAGCTTTCTTT.

This clonotype was seen more than once but under ten times. This sequence joins TRBV6-6 and TRBJ1-5; D is ambiguous. CDR1 MNHNY and CDR2 SVGAGI come from the germline V gene (reference sequence). Deletions cut 6 bases from V and 0 bases from J, with 9 bases between. The CDR3 is 14 amino acids. Here the CDR3 reads CASRQRSSNQPQHF. The CDR3 coding sequence is TGTGCCAGCAGGCAAAGAAGTAGCAATCAGCCCCAGCATTTT.

The chain links TRBV12-3 or TRBV12-4 to TRBJ2-1, with D uncertain. V gave up 2 bases and J gave up 8 bases, with 13 bases separating them. The CDR3 is 14 residues long. The DNA of the CDR3 is TGTGCCAGCAGTTTATCCCGGGTAGTCGATGAGCAGTTCTTC. This gives the protein CASSLSRVVDEQFF.

The chain recombines TRBV6-5 with TRBJ1-1, with D possibly TRBD1 on 6 matching bases. There are 14 residues in the CDR3. V was pared by 6 bases and J by 5 bases, with 16 bases between. CDR1 is MNHEY, CDR2 SVGAGI, per germline. CDR3 protein: CASSLEGGRTEAFF. DNA of the CDR3: TGTGCCAGCAGCCTCGAAGGGGGGAGAACTGAAGCTTTCTTT.

This clonotype was seen more than once but under ten times. This chain connects TRBV5-1 to TRBJ2-3, with 8 bases matching TRBD2. In germline, CDR1 is SGHRS, CDR2 YFSETQ. This CDR3 is built from 14 residues. V was clipped by 4 bases and J by 3 bases; unmatched bases: 4. CDR3 sequence reads: CASSPAGETDTQYF. In DNA form, the CDR3 reads TGCGCCAGCAGCCCAGCGGGAGAAACAGATACGCAGTATTTT.

Ten or more counts support this clonotype. Here the CDR3 DNA reads TGTGCCAGCCCAGGGGGCGCTAACTATGGCTACACCTTC. It specifies CASPGGANYGYTF. The rearrangement joins TRBV12-3 or TRBV12-4 to TRBJ1-2; 8 bases are a match to TRBD1. The J segment lost 0 bases and the V segment lost 8 bases, leaving 2 bases of the junction unmatched. The CDR3 runs to 13 residues.

The chain couples TRBV7-3 to TRBJ2-1; either TRBD1 or TRBD2 may supply D (5 bases each). CDR1 and CDR2 from the germline V gene are SGHTA and FQGTGA. The CDR3 is 16 amino acids. V was cut by 5 bases and J by 8 bases, with 22 bases left in between. CDR3 loop: CASSRSRGAGGDEQFF. The CDR3 region has the DNA TGTGCCAGCAGCCGGTCGCGAGGGGCCGGAGGAGATGAGCAGTTCTTC.

The chain joins TRBV10-3 to TRBJ1-1, with a tentative D call TRBD1 (5 bases). With 4 bases removed from V and 2 bases from J, the gap between germline ends came to 26 bases. The germline CDR1 and CDR2 sequences are ENHRY and SYGVKD. The CDR3 is 19 residues long. The CDR3 bases are TGTGCCATCAGTGCCGGCGGGGGGGGACGCGAGGGTAGAAACACTGAAGCTTTCTTT. This encodes CAISAGGGGREGRNTEAFF.

The V gene is TRBV20-1, the J gene TRBJ1-1; 8 bases fit TRBD1. This CDR3 comprises 17 residues. The trim removed 0 bases at V and 0 bases at J, leaving 9 bases unmatched. The germline gives CDR1 DFQATT, CDR2 SNEGSKA (reference sequence). DNA for the CDR3: TGCAGTGCTAGAGATCTGAACAGGGGGAACATGAACACTGAAGCTTTCTTT. Translated, it gives CSARDLNRGNMNTEAFF.

This clonotype was counted only a few times. The chain recombines TRBV12-5 with TRBJ2-7; 8 positions agree with TRBD1. Germline lookup yields CDR1 LGHNT and CDR2 FRNRAP. With 0 bases clipped from V and 0 bases from J, the junction kept 7 bases outside the gene matches. The CDR3 sequence is 17 residues long. This CDR3 reads CASGLVIRTGTSYEQYF. The CDR3 DNA is TGTGCTAGTGGTTTGGTAATCCGGACAGGGACCTCCTACGAGCAGTACTTC.

The chain recombines TRBV12-3 or TRBV12-4 with TRBJ2-6; D is unresolved. The length of the CDR3 is 16 residues. V was clipped by 10 bases and J by 0 bases, with 16 bases between them. In DNA, the CDR3 is TGTGCCACCACTTCGGGTAGGAGCTCTGGGGCCAACGTCCTGACTTTC. It codes for CATTSGRSSGANVLTF.